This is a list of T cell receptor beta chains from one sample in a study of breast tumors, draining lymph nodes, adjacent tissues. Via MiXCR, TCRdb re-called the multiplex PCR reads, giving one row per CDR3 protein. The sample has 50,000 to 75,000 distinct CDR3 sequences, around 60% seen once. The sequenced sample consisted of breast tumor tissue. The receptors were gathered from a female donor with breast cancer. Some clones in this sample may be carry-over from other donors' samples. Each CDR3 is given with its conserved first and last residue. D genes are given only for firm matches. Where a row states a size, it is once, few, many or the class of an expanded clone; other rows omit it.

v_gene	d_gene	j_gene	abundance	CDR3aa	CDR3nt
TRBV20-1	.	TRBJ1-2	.	CSASMRGASRSGYTF	TGCAGTGCCAGTATGAGAGGGGCGTCCCGGAGTGGCTACACCTTC
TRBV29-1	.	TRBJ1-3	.	CSVASRGNTIYF	TGCAGCGTTGCTTCCAGAGGAAACACCATATATTTT
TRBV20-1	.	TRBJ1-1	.	CSARGTSLNTEAFF	TGCAGTGCTAGAGGAACCTCTCTGAACACTGAAGCTTTCTTT
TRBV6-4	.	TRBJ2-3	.	CASSEGGRFDTQYF	TGTGCCAGCAGTGAGGGGGGTCGTTTTGATACGCAGTATTTT
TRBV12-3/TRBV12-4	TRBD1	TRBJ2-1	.	CASSSEGTGLNEQFF	TGTGCCAGCAGTTCCGAGGGGACAGGGTTGAATGAGCAGTTCTTC
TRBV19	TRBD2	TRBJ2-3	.	CASSIQGTSANNEQYF	TGTGCCAGTAGTATTCAAGGGACTAGCGCCAACAATGAGCAGTATTTT
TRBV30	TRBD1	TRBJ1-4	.	CAWSVPTGGLNEKLFF	TGTGCCTGGAGTGTACCGACAGGGGGCCTCAATGAAAAACTGTTTTTT
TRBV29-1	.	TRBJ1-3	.	CSVEDLGNTIYF	TGCAGCGTTGAAGATCTTGGAAACACCATATATTTT
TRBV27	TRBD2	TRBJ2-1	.	CASSTRTSGRGRTGELF	TGTGCCAGCAGTACCCGGACTAGCGGGAGAGGTCGGACCGGGGAGCTCTTC
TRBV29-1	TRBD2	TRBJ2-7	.	CSVEEYLAGGAYEQYF	TGCAGCGTTGAGGAGTATCTAGCGGGGGGCGCCTACGAGCAGTACTTC
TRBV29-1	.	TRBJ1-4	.	CSVEERLRPRANEKLFF	TGCAGCGTTGAAGAAAGGTTACGTCCTAGGGCTAATGAAAAACTGTTTTTT
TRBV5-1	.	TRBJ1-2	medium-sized	CASSLGQGPISGGYTF	TGCGCCAGCAGCTTGGGGCAGGGACCAATATCTGGCGGCTACACCTTC
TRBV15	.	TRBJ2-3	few	CATSRVTMADLGTQYF	TGTGCCACCAGCAGGGTCACTATGGCAGATCTAGGTACGCAGTATTTT
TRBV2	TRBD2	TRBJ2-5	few	CASMAGLAGQETQYF	TGTGCCAGCATGGCTGGGCTAGCGGGACAAGAGACCCAGTACTTC